Listed below are T cell receptor beta chains from one sample, sequenced in a study of blood T cell repertoires in COVID-19. The repertoire was sequenced with immunoSEQ multiplex PCR; TCRdb's copy has only in-frame clones and lacks some. The sample has about 250,000 clones; 85% are singletons. Material: peripheral blood. These receptor sequences come from a man in his forties or fifties with COVID-19, enrolled during active disease. CDR3s include the opening cysteine and the closing phenylalanine or tryptophan. Fields, in order: D gene, clone size, V gene, J gene, CDR3 DNA, CDR3 protein. A D gene is named only where the DNA matches it firmly. Clone size is not always given. Where it is, it says once, few, many or a class for expanded clones.

.	.	TRBV2	TRBJ2-7	TGTGCCAGCAGATCAGGATACGAGCAGTACTTC	CASRSGYEQYF
.	.	TRBV12-3/TRBV12-4	TRBJ2-5	TGTGCCAGCAGGATACAGGGAGAGACCCAGTACTTC	CASRIQGETQYF
.	.	TRBV15	TRBJ2-1	TGTGCCACCAGCAGAGACAGGAACAATGAGCAGTTCTTC	CATSRDRNNEQFF
.	few	TRBV5-4	TRBJ2-1	TGTGCCAGCAGCCCAGGGACTCCCGCCAACTACAATGAGCAGTTCTTC	CASSPGTPANYNEQFF
.	.	TRBV6-6	TRBJ2-1	TGTGCCAGCAAAGGGGCCCCTGGGGATGAGCAGTTCTTC	CASKGAPGDEQFF
.	.	TRBV12-3/TRBV12-4	TRBJ1-2	TGTGCCAGCAGTTTCGGCAGGAACTATGGCTACACCTTC	CASSFGRNYGYTF
.	.	TRBV5-4	TRBJ2-3	TGTGCCAGCAGCCCACCCCCAGGACAGGGAGGGTCAGATACGCAGTATTTT	CASSPPPGQGGSDTQYF
TRBD1	.	TRBV28	TRBJ1-2	TGTGCCAGCAGTTCGGGGGGACAGGGGGGAAGGTATGGCTACACCTTC	CASSSGGQGGRYGYTF
TRBD2	.	TRBV18	TRBJ2-7	TGTGCCAGCTCAAGCACCACTAGCGGGTTATACTCCTACGAGCAGTACTTC	CASSSTTSGLYSYEQYF
TRBD2	.	TRBV4-3	TRBJ2-7	TGCGCCAGCAGCCAAGGGGGCGGGGGCGAGCAGTACTTC	CASSQGGGGEQYF
TRBD2	.	TRBV9	TRBJ2-3	TGTGCCAGCAGCCCCGGGGGGGCCGGTACGAATACGCAGTATTTT	CASSPGGAGTNTQYF